The sample holds many counts of the clone carrying this TCR beta chain. Its target is unknown. Orbital computed tomography and thyroid ultrasound, together with serum TRAb and thyroxine and clinical symptoms, were used for diagnoses. The data are from a study of T cells in Graves' hyperthyroidism and ophthalmopathy. TCR beta CDR3 regions were amplified from RNA transcripts. A first-round RT-PCR of the TCR CDR3 used the HTBI primer set. A single record per CDR3 protein comes from TCRdb applying MiXCR to the multiplex PCR reads. This repertoire shows about 570,000 distinct CDR3 sequences, about 45% found once; its top ten account for around 20%. Deletions cut 7 bases from V and 4 bases from J, with 16 bases between. This CDR3 contains 15 residues. Germline V CDR1 and CDR2: SNHLY, FYNNEI. Regarding the study as a whole: Blood shared most expanded thyroid clonotypes above 0.001. Progression to ophthalmopathy was predicted a median of roughly 6.5 months early.

Sample: peripheral blood or thyroid tissue (not recorded which). The chain recombines TRBV2 with TRBJ2-2, with D perhaps matching TRBD2 (5 bases). This TCR was recovered from an adult woman with Graves' disease, either hyperthyroidism or ophthalmopathy (not recorded which). CDR3 protein: CASNPRGSGTGELFF. The DNA of the CDR3 is TGTGCCAGCAACCCTCGAGGGTCGGGCACCGGGGAGCTGTTTTTT.